This record covers a single T cell receptor beta chain. What it binds is not known. These data belong to a study of T cell responses to AZD1222 COVID-19 vaccine. Study outcomes and limitations: Repertoires in all cases were sampled only once the peak T cell response had passed. Vaccine-associated CD4 TCRs spanned spike, dominant at 160-218 and 743-854. Clonal diversity may have been underestimated, and the donors were mostly white British, with more females than males.

The V gene's germline CDR1 is SEHNR and CDR2 FQNEAQ (reference sequence). CDR3 length equals 14 residues. V lost 5 bases and J 8 bases, leaving 15 bases between the germline ends. The data were produced by immunoSEQ multiplex PCR, yet TCRdb's version contains in-frame clones alone and is incomplete. This sample carries about 75,000 clones, approximately 90% of them seen once, and the ten largest clones take roughly 10%. This sequence was found in an adult who received the MenACWY meningococcal vaccine as a control. Sequencing used peripheral blood, obtained 28 days after the second dose of the MenACWY control vaccine. This chain joins TRBV7-9 and TRBJ1-4; D may be TRBD1 (5 bases). CDR3 coding DNA: TGTGCCAGCAGCGCACGGACAACGGGGGAAAAACTGTTTTTT. Translated: CASSARTTGEKLFF.